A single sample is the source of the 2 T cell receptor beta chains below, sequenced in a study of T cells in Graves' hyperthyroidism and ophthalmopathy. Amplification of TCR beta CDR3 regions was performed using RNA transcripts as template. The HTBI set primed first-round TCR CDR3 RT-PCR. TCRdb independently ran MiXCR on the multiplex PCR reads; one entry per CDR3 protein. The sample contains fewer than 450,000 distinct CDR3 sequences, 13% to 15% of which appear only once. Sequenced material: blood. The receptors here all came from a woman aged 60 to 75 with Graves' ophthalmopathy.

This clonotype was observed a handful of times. The CDR3 is CASSPGQDGYEQYF. Here the CDR3 DNA reads TGCGCCAGCAGCCCCGGACAGGATGGATACGAGCAGTACTTC. This chain joins TRBV5-1 and TRBJ2-7, with 7 nucleotides matching TRBD1. Germline lookup yields CDR1 SGHRS and CDR2 YFSETQ. The CDR3 has 14 residues. V gave up 4 bases and J gave up 4 bases; unmatched junction bases: 8.

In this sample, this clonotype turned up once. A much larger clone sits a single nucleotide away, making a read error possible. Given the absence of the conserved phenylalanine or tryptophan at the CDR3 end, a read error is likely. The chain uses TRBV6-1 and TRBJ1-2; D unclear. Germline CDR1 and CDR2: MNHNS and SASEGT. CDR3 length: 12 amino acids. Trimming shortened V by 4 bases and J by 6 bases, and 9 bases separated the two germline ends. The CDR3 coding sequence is TGTGCCAGCAGTGGACGGATGGATGGCTACACCTGC. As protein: CASSGRMDGYTC.